This T cell receptor (beta chain) was obtained from a study of response to subunit inactivated influenza vaccine. Points on this clonotype: Its antigen is not known.

The study, taken as a whole, reports: Only a handful of new T cells, the authors suggested, are recruited with each seasonal influenza vaccination.

Per the germline V gene, CDR1 is MNHNS and CDR2 is SASEGT. The V segment lost 6 bases and the J segment 2 bases; nucleotides outside the gene matches: 3. There are 14 residues in the CDR3. From the RT-PCR reads, TCRdb called clonotypes with MiXCR, one entry per CDR3 protein. In the table there are hundreds of thousands of distinct CDR3 sequences, 15% to 18% of which are singletons. Sequenced material: PBMCs from blood, taken 12 days after vaccination. V is TRBV6-1 and J is TRBJ1-2; 10 bases are shared with TRBD1. This clonotype originated in a man aged 45-60 years who received an inactivated influenza vaccine. The DNA for the CDR3 is TGTGCCAGCAGAGGGACAGGGGCGAACTATGGCTACACCTTC. Encoded protein: CASRGTGANYGYTF.